This section outlines one TCR beta chain sequence together with its context. Its antigen is still unknown. The TCR alpha and TCR beta cDNA libraries, bearing sample barcodes and UMIs, were generated by 5'RACE using constant-segment primers. TCRdb itself ran the 5' RACE reads through MiXCR, one entry per CDR3 protein. This table has around 250,000 distinct CDR3 sequences, about a sixth appearing once. The data were taken from a study of T-cell memory formation after mild COVID-19. Study as a whole: TCR clusters mostly belonged to single donors.

The V end was cut by 7 bases, the J end by 0 bases, with 9 bases between. Germline assignment: CDR1 MNHEY and CDR2 SVGEGT. The CDR3 extends over 14 amino acids. Study results and caveats: Clones shrinking between day 15 and 85 showed a balanced CD4/CD8 split, and those that grew later tilted toward CD4+.

The chain uses TRBV6-2 or TRBV6-3 and TRBJ2-2; either TRBD1 or TRBD2 may supply D (5 bases each). The sequenced material came from PBMCs or a T cell subset sorted from them (not recorded which). This sequence originates from a man between 18 and 35 years old who had mild COVID-19 (a few samples of this study predate the infection). Cell type and time point are not known. The chain's CDR3 is CASTRGANTGELFF. CDR3 nucleotide sequence: TGTGCCAGCACCAGAGGGGCGAACACCGGGGAGCTGTTTTTT.